Listed here are 15 T cell receptor beta chains from one sample, sequenced in a study of blood T cells in healthy people across ages. A second roughly 6 to 11 cycle PCR used barcoded and J-beta primers. TCRdb ran MiXCR on the 5' RACE reads and lists one entry per CDR3 protein. The table has 1.5 million to 2 million distinct CDR3 sequences, roughly 32% seen once. Sequenced input: blood. The origin of the receptors is a woman aged 30 to 39 in good health.

This clonotype was picked up one time. This sequence joins TRBV6-2 or TRBV6-3 and TRBJ2-7; D is uncertain. Per germline, CDR1 MNHEY and CDR2 SVGEGT. The CDR3 contains 12 residues. V dropped 9 bases and J dropped 2 bases, with 11 bases sitting between them. The CDR3 reads CASLNKAYEQYF. The CDR3 bases are TGTGCCAGTCTGAATAAGGCCTACGAGCAGTACTTC.

The chain has TRBV7-2 and TRBJ2-7; no firm D call. Germline values: CDR1 SGHTA, CDR2 FQGNSA. Trimming took 4 bases from V and 1 from J, leaving 11 bases between them. This CDR3 contains 14 residues. CDR3 protein: CASSSIALSYEQYF. For the CDR3, the DNA is TGTGCCAGCAGCTCTATAGCACTGTCCTACGAGCAGTACTTC.

V is TRBV9 and J is TRBJ2-7; 10 positions agree with TRBD1. This CDR3 is built from 15 residues. J gave up 6 bases and V 3 bases, and 9 bases lay outside the gene matches. Germline values: CDR1 SGDLS, CDR2 YYNGEE. The CDR3 sequence is CASSEGGDRGREQYF. CDR3 nucleotides: TGTGCCAGCAGCGAGGGGGGAGACAGGGGGCGCGAGCAGTACTTC.

In this sample, this clonotype turned up a few times. The chain has TRBV5-1 and TRBJ2-5, with unresolved D. The CDR3 runs 13 residues. V was shortened by 1 base and J by 3 bases, with 7 bases between the two germline ends. CDR1 and CDR2 from the germline V gene are SGHRS and YFSETQ. The CDR3 DNA reads as TGCGCCAGCAGCTTGCAGTTGGAAGAGACCCAGTACTTC. This encodes CASSLQLEETQYF.

This chain uses TRBV20-1 with TRBJ2-7; D is possibly TRBD1 (9 bases). This CDR3 region has 17 residues. CDR1 DFQATT and CDR2 SNEGSKA come from the germline V gene (reference sequence). V was clipped by 5 bases and J by 4 bases, with 27 bases between them. In DNA form, the CDR3 reads TGCAGTGCTGGTGGACAGGGGAGGAGCGGGAGCTCTTACGAGCAGTACTTC. It is translated as CSAGGQGRSGSSYEQYF.

This clonotype was detected a few times. J is TRBJ2-4 and V is TRBV28; D uncertain. Germline assignment: CDR1 MDHEN and CDR2 SYDVKM. The ends were cut back, 5 bases at V and 4 bases at J, with 15 bases in the middle. This CDR3 comprises 15 residues. In nucleotides, the CDR3 is TGTGCCAGCAGTCTCCTAAGACTGGGAAAAAACATTCAGTACTTC. It is translated as CASSLLRLGKNIQYF.

The chain employs TRBV7-9 and TRBJ2-7; 9 nucleotides match TRBD1. The CDR3 extends over 13 amino acids. Unmatched junction bases numbered 6, after V lost 10 bases and J lost 2 bases. Per the germline V gene, CDR1 is SEHNR and CDR2 is FQNEAQ (reference sequence). CDR3 loop: CATSTGGAYEQYF. Written as DNA, the CDR3 is TGTGCCACCTCAACAGGGGGCGCCTACGAGCAGTACTTC.

As regards this clonotype: The junction shows a germline mismatch at one end, possibly a read error. The chain joins TRBV30 to TRBJ2-3; D is possibly TRBD1 or TRBD2 (5 bases each). This CDR3 is 15 amino acids long. Germline CDR1 reads GTSNPN; CDR2 reads SVGIG (reference sequence). The CDR3 sequence: CAWGLDISSTDTRYF. The CDR3 coding sequence is TGTGCCTGGGGGTTGGACATATCTAGCACAGATACGCGGTATTTT.

This clonotype occurred once. A read error may produce the germline difference seen at one junction end. V is TRBV4-1 and J is TRBJ1-1; TRBD1 matches at 7 bases. The germline CDR1 and CDR2 sequences are MGHRA and YSYEKL. The CDR3 sequence is 14 residues long. CDR3 coding DNA: TGCGCCGGCAGCCAAGATACACAACAGGGGAAAGCTTTCTTT. It is translated as CAGSQDTQQGKAFF.

The sample holds one count of this clonotype. The gene calls are TRBV5-4 and TRBJ2-7, with 8 nucleotides matching TRBD2. The end of the DNA fits TRBJ2-5 better, so the J call may be wrong. The CDR3 runs 15 residues. CDR1 and CDR2 from the germline V gene are SGHNT and YYREEE (reference sequence). The CDR3 spells CASSLLTSVTGTQYF. Written as DNA, the CDR3 is TGTGCCAGCAGCCTACTGACTAGCGTAACAGGGACCCAGTACTTC.

The chain is built from TRBV2 and TRBJ1-2; D is ambiguous. CDR1 and CDR2 from the germline V gene are SNHLY and FYNNEI. Trimming stripped 3 bases from V and 3 bases from J, with 11 bases between. The CDR3 is 14 amino acids. The CDR3 here is CASSEFQAHYGYTF. In nucleotides, the CDR3 is TGTGCCAGCAGTGAGTTCCAGGCCCACTATGGCTACACCTTC. Complete variable domain (other parts from reference TRBV2 and TRBJ1-2): EPEVTQTPSHQVTQMGQEVILRCVPISNHLYFYWYRQILGQKVEFLVSFYNNEISEKSEIFDDQFSVERPDGSNFTLKIRSTKLEDSAMYFCASSEFQAHYGYTFGSGTRLTVV.

The chain recombines TRBV20-1 with TRBJ1-2; maybe TRBD1 (5 bases). Germline assignment: CDR1 DFQATT and CDR2 SNEGSKA (reference sequence). This CDR3 has 12 amino acids. DNA for the CDR3: TGCGGGGACTGGGACGGCCTAGGTGGCTACACCTTC. Its protein is CGDWDGLGGYTF.

V usage is TRBV30 and J usage is TRBJ2-7, with 10 bases fitting TRBD1. Germline CDR1 GTSNPN, CDR2 SVGIG (reference sequence). V was clipped by 5 bases and J by 5 bases; unmatched bases: 9. The length of the CDR3 is 14 residues. CDR3 bases: TGTGCCTGGGGACCGGGACAGGGGTTCCACGAGCAGTACTTC. This encodes CAWGPGQGFHEQYF. Full variable domain (outside the CDR3, taken from reference TRBV30 and TRBJ2-7): SQTIHQWPATLVQPVGSPLSLECTVEGTSNPNLYWYRQAAGRGLQLLFYSVGIGQISSEVPQNLSASRPQDRQFILSSKKLLLSDSGFYLCAWGPGQGFHEQYFGPGTRLTVT.

This clonotype appeared a few times. This chain joins TRBV9 and TRBJ2-3; D is possibly TRBD2 (6 bases). The V and J ends lost 4 bases and 2 bases respectively, with 17 bases between them. Germline V lookup: CDR1 SGDLS, CDR2 YYNGEE. This CDR3 contains 16 residues. The CDR3 reads CASSYTSGRSTDTQYF. CDR3 nucleotides: TGTGCCAGCAGCTACACTTCAGGGAGGTCCACAGATACGCAGTATTTT.

The chain employs TRBV3-1 and TRBJ2-5, with D uncertain. CDR1 LGHDT and CDR2 YNNKEL come from the germline V gene (reference sequence). The CDR3 covers 13 residues. V shed 0 bases and J shed 9 bases, with 11 bases lying between them. In nucleotides, the CDR3 is TGTGCCAGCAGCCAAGATGCAGTCGCGGCCCAGTACTTC. Protein: CASSQDAVAAQYF.